The 10 T cell receptor beta chains below were found in one sample sequenced in a study of blood T cell repertoires in COVID-19. Libraries were prepared by immunoSEQ multiplex PCR; TCRdb keeps only in-frame clonotypes and omits some of them. The table has 190,000 or so clones, around 87% seen once. Sequencing was carried out using PBMCs or T cells enriched from blood (not recorded which). All receptors derive from a woman in her 30s who had recovered from COVID-19.

The gene calls are TRBV30 and TRBJ2-7; 8 positions match TRBD1. Per the germline V gene, CDR1 is GTSNPN and CDR2 is SVGIG (reference sequence). CDR3 length: 13 residues. The CDR3 spells CARRQGSAGEQYF. CDR3 nucleotide sequence: TGTGCTCGTAGACAGGGGAGTGCGGGCGAGCAGTACTTC.

This chain uses TRBV5-4 with TRBJ2-5, with 8 bases matching TRBD2. CDR1 and CDR2 from the germline V gene are SGHNT and YYREEE (reference sequence). V was pared by 2 bases and J by 3 bases, with 6 bases of the junction left unmatched. The CDR3 covers 15 residues. The chain's CDR3 is CASSLSGGIEETQYF. In DNA form, the CDR3 reads TGTGCCAGCAGCTTAAGCGGGGGCATAGAAGAGACCCAGTACTTC.

J is TRBJ1-4 and V is TRBV5-1; 7 bases fit TRBD1. The CDR3 covers 14 residues. Germline CDR1 is SGHRS and CDR2 is YFSETQ. V gave up 4 bases and J gave up 5 bases; unmatched junction bases: 5. The CDR3 DNA reads TGCGCCAGCAGCGGTCCGGGACAGAATGAAAAACTGTTTTTT. Translating gives CASSGPGQNEKLFF.

The gene calls are TRBV11-2 and TRBJ1-1; D may be TRBD1 (5 bases). The CDR3 is made up of 13 amino acids. Germline assignment: CDR1 SGHAT and CDR2 FQNNGV. Trimming pared 1 base from V and 7 bases from J, leaving 10 bases between. The CDR3 region is CASSLGSGGEAFF. CDR3 nucleotide sequence: TGTGCCAGCAGCTTAGGATCGGGGGGTGAAGCTTTCTTT. The entire variable domain, with the rest obtained from reference TRBV11-2 and TRBJ1-1, is as follows: EAGVAQSPRYKIIEKRQSVAFWCNPISGHATLYWYQQILGQGPKLLIQFQNNGVVDDSQLPKDRFSAERLKGVDSTLKIQPAKLEDSAVYLCASSLGSGGEAFFGQGTRLTVV.

The J gene is TRBJ2-4, the V gene TRBV3-1 (or the pseudogene TRBV3-2), with TRBD2 identical over 11 bases. The CDR3 length is 18 residues. V was pared by 1 base and J by 2 bases, with 7 bases of the junction left unmatched. CDR1 LGHDT and CDR2 YNNKEL come from the germline V gene (reference sequence). CDR3 sequence: CASSQGLLAGGSKNIQYF. DNA of the CDR3: TGTGCCAGCAGCCAAGGGCTCCTAGCGGGAGGATCCAAAAACATTCAGTACTTC.

V gene TRBV4-2 combines with J gene TRBJ1-5, with 10 nucleotides matching TRBD1. The CDR3 extends over 17 amino acids. Germline assignment: CDR1 LGHNA and CDR2 YNFKEQ. V lost 3 bases to trimming and J lost 4 bases; unmatched junction nucleotides: 9. CDR3 DNA sequence: TGTGCCAGCAGCCAGAGCGAGAAGGGACAGGGGAATCAGCCCCAGCATTTT. It specifies CASSQSEKGQGNQPQHF.

This chain links TRBV13 with TRBJ2-7, with TRBD2 matching 12 bases. Trimming cost V 5 bases and J 3 bases; bases outside gene matches: 8. The CDR3 totals 16 residues. Germline V lookup: CDR1 PRHDT, CDR2 FYEKMQ (reference sequence). CDR3 sequence: CASSTKGLAGGYEQYF. The CDR3, as DNA: TGTGCCAGCAGCACGAAGGGACTAGCGGGCGGCTACGAGCAGTACTTC.

This clone appeared once. V gene TRBV9 combines with J gene TRBJ2-3, with no clear D. With 0 bases removed from V and 5 bases from J, the gap between germline ends came to 13 bases. The CDR3 is 15 amino acids. Looked up from germline, CDR1 is SGDLS and CDR2 is YYNGEE. CDR3 DNA: TGTGCCAGCAGCGTAGATGGTAGCTTTGGAGATACGCAGTATTTT. Amino acid sequence: CASSVDGSFGDTQYF.

V gene TRBV30 combines with J gene TRBJ2-1, with 7 bases fitting TRBD1. This CDR3 region has 13 residues. Germline assignment: CDR1 GTSNPN and CDR2 SVGIG (reference sequence). J was trimmed by 5 bases and V by 2 bases; bases with no gene match: 3. The CDR3 reads CAWSPGTDNEQFF. Here the CDR3 DNA reads TGTGCCTGGAGTCCGGGGACAGACAATGAGCAGTTCTTC.

The rearrangement links TRBV27 to TRBJ2-3, with D uncertain. The length of the CDR3 is 12 residues. Germline CDR1 and CDR2: MNHEY and SMNVEV (reference sequence). Trimming left V 4 bases short and J 7 bases short, with 9 bases between. The CDR3 loop reads CASSSADHTQYF. CDR3 in DNA: TGTGCCAGCAGTTCCGCGGATCATACGCAGTATTTT.